This record covers a single T cell receptor beta chain. The beta constant-region primer was an equimolar mix of two oligonucleotides covering TRBC1 and TRBC2. Nested alpha and beta constant-region primers with the SP2 primer drove four PCR rounds on ligated cDNA. Each CDR3 protein gets one entry after TCRdb re-called the UMI-ligation and nested PCR reads with MiXCR. The table has under 150,000 distinct CDR3 sequences, 15% to 20% seen once. The entry originates in a study of naive and memory T cell subsets. CD4 T cells were positively selected, then CD8 T cells from the CD4-negative fraction. Four subsets defined by CD45RA and CD27 were sorted after CD3, CD4, CD8 and live/dead staining. The V gene's germline CDR1 is SNHLY and CDR2 FYNNEI. This CDR3 has 12 amino acids. Trimming removed 4 bases at V and 5 bases at J, with 8 bases between.

This TCR was recovered from a human donor in good health. The rearrangement links TRBV2 to TRBJ2-5; D gene unclear. Sequenced sample: naive CD4+ T cells from blood. The CDR3 region has the DNA TGTGCCAGCAGTGCTCTTGGGGAGACCCAGTACTTC. It is translated as CASSALGETQYF.